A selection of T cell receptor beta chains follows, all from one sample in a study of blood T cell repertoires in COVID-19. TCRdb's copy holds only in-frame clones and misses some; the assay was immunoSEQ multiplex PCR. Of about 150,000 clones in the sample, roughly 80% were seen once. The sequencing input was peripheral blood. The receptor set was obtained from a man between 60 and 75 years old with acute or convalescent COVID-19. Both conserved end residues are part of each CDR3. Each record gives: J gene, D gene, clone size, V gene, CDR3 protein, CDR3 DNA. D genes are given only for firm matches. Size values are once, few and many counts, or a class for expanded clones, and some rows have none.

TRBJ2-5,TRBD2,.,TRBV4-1,CASSHPGRAQETQYF,TGCGCCAGCAGCCACCCAGGGAGGGCCCAAGAGACCCAGTACTTC
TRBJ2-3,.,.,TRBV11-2,CASSFFLPRGLRGDTQYF,TGTGCCAGCAGCTTCTTCCTACCACGGGGACTTAGGGGAGATACGCAGTATTTT
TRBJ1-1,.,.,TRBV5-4,CASSRPGGTEAFF,TGTGCCAGCAGCCGGCCCGGCGGCACTGAAGCTTTCTTT
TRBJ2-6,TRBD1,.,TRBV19,CASSRGQGVSGANVLTF,TGTGCCAGTAGTAGGGGACAGGGGGTTTCTGGGGCCAACGTCCTGACTTTC
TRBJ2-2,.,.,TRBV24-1,CATSGGQVGSGELFF,TGTGCCACCAGTGGAGGGCAAGTGGGATCCGGGGAGCTGTTTTTT
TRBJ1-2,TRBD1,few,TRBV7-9,CASRPKMGQGDYGYTF,TGTGCCAGCAGACCCAAAATGGGACAGGGGGACTATGGCTACACCTTC
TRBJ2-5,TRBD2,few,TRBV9,CASSAPGTSGAQETQYF,TGTGCCAGCAGCGCCCCCGGGACTAGCGGGGCACAAGAGACCCAGTACTTC
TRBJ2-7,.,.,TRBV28,CASSSPGRGKLVEQYF,TGTGCCAGCAGTTCTCCCGGAAGGGGGAAGTTAGTCGAGCAGTACTTC
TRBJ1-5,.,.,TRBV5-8,CASSLFMSGDQPQHF,TGTGCCAGCAGCTTGTTTATGTCAGGGGACCAGCCCCAGCATTTT
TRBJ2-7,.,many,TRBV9,CASSVEPGVAYEQYF,TGTGCCAGCAGCGTAGAGCCAGGGGTTGCCTACGAGCAGTACTTC
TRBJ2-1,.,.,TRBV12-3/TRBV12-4,CASTLNNEQFF,TGTGCCAGCACCCTAAACAATGAGCAGTTCTTC
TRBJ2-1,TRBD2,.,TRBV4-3,CASSHQGLAGANEQFF,TGCGCCAGCAGCCATCAGGGACTAGCGGGAGCGAATGAGCAGTTCTTC
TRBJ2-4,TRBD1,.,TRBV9,CASSADPGLQGATAKNIQYF,TGTGCCAGCAGCGCAGACCCCGGGCTCCAGGGGGCAACAGCCAAAAACATTCAGTACTTC
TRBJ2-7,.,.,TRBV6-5,CASSYGGTGSAQYF,TGTGCCAGCAGTTACGGGGGTACAGGGTCGGCGCAGTACTTC
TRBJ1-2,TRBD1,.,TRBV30,CACGTGLNYGYTF,TGTGCCTGTGGGACAGGGCTTAACTATGGCTACACCTTC
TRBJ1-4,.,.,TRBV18,CASSPLLDSGEKLFF,TGTGCCAGCTCACCACTGCTGGACTCTGGCGAAAAACTGTTTTTT
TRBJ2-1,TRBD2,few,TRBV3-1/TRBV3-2,CASSQVSSGGVYWKNEQFF,TGTGCCAGCAGCCAAGTCTCTAGCGGGGGGGTGTATTGGAAGAATGAGCAGTTCTTC
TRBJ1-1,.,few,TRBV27,CASSLSPDRHSTEAFF,TGTGCCAGCAGTTTATCCCCGGACAGACACTCCACTGAAGCTTTCTTT
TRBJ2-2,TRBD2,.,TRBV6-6,CASINGGLALTGELFF,TGTGCCAGCATCAACGGGGGACTAGCCCTCACCGGGGAGCTGTTTTTT
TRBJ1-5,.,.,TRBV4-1,CASSQVITGDQPQHF,TGCGCCAGCAGCCAAGTCATTACAGGTGATCAGCCCCAGCATTTT
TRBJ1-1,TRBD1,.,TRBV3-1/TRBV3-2,CASSHTPGQRNTEAFF,TGTGCCAGCAGCCATACCCCGGGACAGCGGAACACTGAAGCTTTCTTT
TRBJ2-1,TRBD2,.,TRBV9,CASSVAGGRFNEQFF,TGTGCCAGCAGCGTAGCTGGCGGGAGGTTCAATGAGCAGTTCTTC
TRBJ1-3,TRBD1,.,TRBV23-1,CASSQDRESGNTIYF,TGCGCCAGCAGTCAAGACAGGGAGTCTGGAAACACCATATATTTT
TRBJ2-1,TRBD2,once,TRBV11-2,CASSRSGTSSVEQFF,TGTGCCAGCAGCCGCTCCGGGACTAGCAGTGTTGAGCAGTTCTTC
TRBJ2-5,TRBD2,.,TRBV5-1,CASSFSGGKETQYF,TGCGCCAGCAGCTTTAGCGGGGGAAAAGAGACCCAGTACTTC
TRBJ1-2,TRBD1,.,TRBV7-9,CASSLGTAQTYGYTF,TGTGCCAGCAGCTTGGGGACAGCTCAGACCTATGGCTACACCTTC
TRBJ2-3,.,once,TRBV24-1,CATSDVQGLDTQYF,TGTGCCACCAGTGACGTCCAGGGGTTAGATACGCAGTATTTT
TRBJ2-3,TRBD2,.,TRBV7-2,CASSLQAGDADTQYF,TGTGCCAGCAGCTTACAAGCGGGAGACGCAGATACGCAGTATTTT
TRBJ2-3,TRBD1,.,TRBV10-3,CAISGPGTGGQDTQYF,TGTGCCATCAGTGGACCTGGGACAGGGGGACAAGATACGCAGTATTTT
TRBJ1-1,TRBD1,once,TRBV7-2,CASSLNPPAGGIAFF,TGTGCCAGCAGCTTAAACCCCCCGGCAGGGGGTATAGCTTTCTTT
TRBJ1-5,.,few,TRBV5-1,CASSSNGGGNQPQHF,TGCGCCAGCAGCTCCAACGGGGGAGGCAATCAGCCCCAGCATTTT
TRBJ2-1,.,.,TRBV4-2,CASSQQDGRASSYNEQFF,TGTGCCAGCAGCCAACAAGACGGCAGGGCGAGCTCCTACAATGAGCAGTTCTTC
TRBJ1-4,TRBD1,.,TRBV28,CASSWGQGGKLFF,TGTGCCAGCAGCTGGGGACAGGGTGGAAAACTGTTTTTT
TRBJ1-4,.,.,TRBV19,CASSINRQGREKLFF,TGTGCCAGTAGTATTAACCGCCAGGGGCGAGAAAAACTGTTTTTT
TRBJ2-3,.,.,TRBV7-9,CASSLDGTRTDTQYF,TGTGCCAGCAGCTTAGACGGGACTCGCACAGATACGCAGTATTTT
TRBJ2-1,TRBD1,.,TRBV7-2,CASSLTQGMTEQFF,TGTGCCAGCAGCTTAACACAGGGGATGACTGAGCAGTTCTTC
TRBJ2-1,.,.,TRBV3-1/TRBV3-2,CASSQSHEQFF,TGTGCCAGCAGCCAGAGCCATGAGCAGTTCTTC
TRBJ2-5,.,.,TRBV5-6,CASSLGMTQETQYF,TGTGCCAGCAGCTTGGGGATGACTCAAGAGACCCAGTACTTC
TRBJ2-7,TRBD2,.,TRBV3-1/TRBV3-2,CASSPEGLAGSGQYF,TGTGCCAGCAGCCCCGAGGGACTAGCGGGATCAGGGCAGTACTTC
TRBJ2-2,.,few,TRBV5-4,CASSNRANTGELFF,TGTGCCAGCAGCAATCGCGCGAACACCGGGGAGCTGTTTTTT
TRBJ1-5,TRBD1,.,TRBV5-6,CASSSLGQGNQPQHF,TGTGCCAGCAGCTCCCTGGGACAGGGAAATCAGCCCCAGCATTTT
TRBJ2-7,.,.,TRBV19,CASSPQVAYEQYF,TGTGCCAGTAGCCCCCAGGTAGCCTACGAGCAGTACTTC
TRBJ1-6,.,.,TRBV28,CASSLSFNSPLHF,TGTGCCAGCAGTTTATCCTTTAATTCACCCCTCCACTTT
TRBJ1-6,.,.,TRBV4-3,CASSQDGGYNSPLHF,TGCGCCAGCAGCCAAGATGGAGGCTATAATTCACCCCTCCACTTT
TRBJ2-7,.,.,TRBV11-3,CASSLGDSSLYEQYF,TGTGCCAGCAGCTTAGGAGACAGTAGTCTTTACGAGCAGTACTTC
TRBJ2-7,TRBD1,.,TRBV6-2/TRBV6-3,CASSSTGQGEQYF,TGTGCCAGCAGTTCGACAGGGCAGGGGGAGCAGTACTTC
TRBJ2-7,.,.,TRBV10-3,CAISARDEQYF,TGTGCCATCAGTGCCCGCGACGAGCAGTACTTC
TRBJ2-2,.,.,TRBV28,CASRQGETGELFF,TGTGCCAGCAGACAGGGAGAGACCGGGGAGCTGTTTTTT
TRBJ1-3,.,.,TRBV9,CASSGQGSGNTIYF,TGTGCCAGCAGTGGTCAGGGCAGTGGAAACACCATATATTTT
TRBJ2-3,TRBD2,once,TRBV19,CASTGGGSTDTQYF,TGTGCCAGTACTGGCGGGGGTTCCACAGATACGCAGTATTTT
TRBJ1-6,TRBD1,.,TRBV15,CATSPLQGASPLHF,TGTGCCACCAGCCCACTTCAGGGGGCTTCACCCCTCCACTTT
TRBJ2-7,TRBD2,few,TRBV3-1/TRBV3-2,CASSQWGLAVLEQYF,TGTGCCAGCAGCCAATGGGGACTAGCTGTTCTCGAGCAGTACTTC
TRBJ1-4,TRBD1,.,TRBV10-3,CAISGQGSGEKLFF,TGTGCCATCAGTGGACAGGGGTCCGGTGAAAAACTGTTTTTT
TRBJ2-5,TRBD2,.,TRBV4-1,CASSPVAGGRETQYF,TGCGCCAGCAGCCCCGTCGCGGGAGGGCGAGAGACCCAGTACTTC
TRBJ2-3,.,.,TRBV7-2,CASSQPGASTDTQYF,TGTGCCAGCAGCCAACCAGGGGCTAGCACAGATACGCAGTATTTT
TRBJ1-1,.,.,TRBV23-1,CASSGRRNMNTEAFF,TGCGCCAGCAGTGGGAGGAGGAACATGAACACTGAAGCTTTCTTT
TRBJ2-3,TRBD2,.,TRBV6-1,CASSEARVAGASTDTQYF,TGTGCCAGCAGTGAAGCGCGGGTAGCGGGGGCCAGCACAGATACGCAGTATTTT
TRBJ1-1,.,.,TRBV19,CASSIEGLGAEAFF,TGTGCCAGTAGTATAGAGGGGCTGGGCGCTGAAGCTTTCTTT
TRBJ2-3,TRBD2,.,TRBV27,CASSPFRGGTQYF,TGTGCCAGCAGTCCCTTCCGCGGGGGAACGCAGTATTTT